The 24 T cell receptor beta chains given below trace back to one sample, sequenced in a study of OX40 agonist ivuxolimab in advanced cancers. Receptor amplification or capture employed the immunoSEQ multiplex PCR assay. TCRdb provides this immuneACCESS table in a form limited to in-frame rearrangements. Some clones are lacking; in checked studies, under half of them reflect an unresolved V gene, and why the rest are absent is not known. In all, the sample holds about 79,000 clones, and about 85% of those were seen once. Under 4% of the sample goes to the ten largest clones. The material was CD4+ or CD8+ T cells sorted from blood, obtained in a trial of the OX40 agonist ivuxolimab. The source of these receptors is an adult with an advanced solid tumor such as melanoma, head and neck, liver or kidney cancer.

This clone was seen once. The chain joins TRBV7-6 to TRBJ1-3, with TRBD1 as a possible D gene (6 bases). Trimming pared 2 bases from V and 1 base from J, leaving 9 bases between. Germline CDR1 is SGHVS and CDR2 is FNYEAQ. The CDR3 loop spans 15 amino acids. CDR3 loop: CASSLKQGSGNTIYF. CDR3 DNA sequence: TGTGCCAGCAGCTTAAAACAGGGATCTGGAAACACCATATATTTT.

This rearrangement joins TRBV28 to TRBJ2-1, with TRBD2 matching 12 bases. This CDR3 is 16 amino acids long. Germline V gives CDR1 MDHEN, CDR2 SYDVKM. The V gene end was trimmed by 6 bases and the J gene end by 8 bases; junction bases not matched to a gene: 11. The CDR3 loop reads CASSPILAGGPDEQFF. The CDR3 nucleotides read TGTGCCAGCAGCCCTATTCTAGCGGGAGGGCCCGATGAGCAGTTCTTC.

The genes are TRBV19 and TRBJ2-5; D possibly corresponds to TRBD2 (6 bases). This CDR3 region has 14 residues. The ends were cut back, 1 base at V and 3 bases at J, with 9 bases in the middle. Germline V lookup: CDR1 LNHDA, CDR2 SQIVND (reference sequence). DNA for the CDR3: TGTGCCAGTAGTATAGGATCGGGGGAAGAGACCCAGTACTTC. This sequence encodes CASSIGSGEETQYF.

On this clone: At one of its ends the junction is not consistent with the germline gene, which may arise from a read error. The J gene is TRBJ2-3, the V gene TRBV7-9, with no clear D. Germline CDR1 reads SEHNR; CDR2 reads FQNEAQ (reference sequence). The CDR3 covers 16 residues. The chain's CDR3 is CASSLERETGTDTQYF. The CDR3 coding sequence is TGTGCCAGCAGTTTAGAGCGCGAAACGGGCACAGATACGCAGTATTTT. The full variable domain, with the rest looked up from reference TRBV7-9 and TRBJ2-3, is DTGVSQNPRHKITKRGQNVTFRCDPISEHNRLYWYRQTLGQGPEFLTYFQNEAQLEKSRLLSDRFSAERPKGSFSTLEIQRTEQGDSAMYLCASSLERETGTDTQYFGPGTRLTVL.

The chain links TRBV28 to TRBJ2-7, with a weak D call TRBD2 (6 bases). The CDR3 totals 17 residues. V was pared by 3 bases and J by 4 bases, with 22 bases between. The germline V gene encodes CDR1 MDHEN and CDR2 SYDVKM. CDR3 DNA: TGTGCCAGCAGTTTTTTCCCGGAGGGCGCCCCCGGGTACGAGCAGTACTTC. This sequence encodes CASSFFPEGAPGYEQYF.

This rearrangement joins TRBV4-1 to TRBJ1-4, with unresolved D. The germline CDR1 and CDR2 sequences are MGHRA and YSYEKL. The length of the CDR3 is 13 residues. The V gene lost 2 bases and the J gene lost 7 bases, with 8 bases spanning the gap. The chain's CDR3 is CASSQIGFEKLFF. In nucleotides, the CDR3 is TGCGCCAGCAGCCAAATTGGGTTTGAAAAACTGTTTTTT.

The V gene is TRBV2, the J gene TRBJ2-5, with D possibly matching TRBD2 (5 bases). This CDR3 is built from 13 residues. Germline-derived CDR1 and CDR2 are SNHLY and FYNNEI. Trimming took 7 bases from V and 1 from J, leaving 10 bases between them. The CDR3 DNA is TGTGCCAGCACTCTAGCCGCCCAAGAGACCCAGTACTTC. Encoded protein: CASTLAAQETQYF.

This clone was picked up a small number of times. This chain uses TRBV19 with TRBJ1-5; no clear D. The CDR3 loop spans 16 amino acids. Germline lookup yields CDR1 LNHDA and CDR2 SQIVND (reference sequence). Between the trimmed V and J ends, which lost 5 bases and 5 bases, there was a span of 19 bases. The CDR3 here is CASSYGQARGHQPQHF. CDR3 bases: TGTGCCAGTAGTTATGGGCAGGCTCGAGGACATCAGCCCCAGCATTTT. The variable domain in full, with the rest retrieved from reference TRBV19 and TRBJ1-5, is DGGITQSPKYLFRKEGQNVTLSCEQNLNHDAMYWYRQDPGQGLRLIYYSQIVNDFQKGDIAEGYSVSREKKESFPLTVTSAQKNPTAFYLCASSYGQARGHQPQHFGDGTRLSIL.

The CDR3: CASSKEGLATYNEQFF. DNA for the CDR3: TGTGCCAGTAGTAAAGAGGGACTAGCGACCTACAATGAGCAGTTCTTC. The chain has TRBV19 and TRBJ2-1, with 10 nucleotides matching TRBD2. Germline V gives CDR1 LNHDA, CDR2 SQIVND (reference sequence). V gave up 4 bases and J gave up 2 bases; unmatched junction bases: 5. This CDR3 region has 16 residues. The full variable domain, in which reference TRBV19 and TRBJ2-1 provide the parts outside the CDR3, is DGGITQSPKYLFRKEGQNVTLSCEQNLNHDAMYWYRQDPGQGLRLIYYSQIVNDFQKGDIAEGYSVSREKKESFPLTVTSAQKNPTAFYLCASSKEGLATYNEQFFGPGTRLTVL.

The chain employs TRBV19 and TRBJ1-2, with 8 bases identical to TRBD1. Trimming at V came to 10 bases and at J to 6 bases, leaving 4 bases not matched to a gene. Germline values: CDR1 LNHDA, CDR2 SQIVND (reference sequence). The CDR3 spans 11 residues. The CDR3 nucleotides read TGTGCCACTCAGGGGGCCCATGGCTACACCTTC. The encoded protein is CATQGAHGYTF.

This chain links TRBV7-2 with TRBJ1-2; the D is unclear. The CDR3 runs 14 residues. Germline V lookup: CDR1 SGHTA, CDR2 FQGNSA. Trimming left V 4 bases short and J 6 bases short, with 15 bases between. The CDR3 DNA sequence: TGTGCCAGCAGCTCAGGACTTGCCGTCCATGGCTACACCTTC. Translated, it gives CASSSGLAVHGYTF.

The chain recombines TRBV9 with TRBJ2-3; tentative D call: TRBD2 (5 bases). The germline V gene has CDR1 SGDLS and CDR2 YYNGEE. The V end lost 4 bases, the J end lost 0 bases, and 15 bases lay between the germline ends. The CDR3 loop spans 16 amino acids. The CDR3, as DNA: TGTGCCAGCAGCCCTGGTCTAGCAGAAAGCACAGATACGCAGTATTTT. It is translated as CASSPGLAESTDTQYF.

The genes are TRBV5-4 and TRBJ1-4, with 9 bases fitting TRBD1. Germline CDR1 SGHNT, CDR2 YYREEE (reference sequence). The CDR3 runs 15 residues. J lost 7 bases, V lost 5 bases, and 9 bases had no gene match. CDR3 sequence reads: CASSSWDREGEKLFF. CDR3 bases: TGTGCCAGCAGTTCCTGGGACAGGGAAGGTGAAAAACTGTTTTTT.

The rearrangement uses TRBV11-2 and TRBJ1-1; 11 nucleotides align to TRBD1. CDR1 and CDR2 (germline): SGHAT, FQNNGV. V lost 1 base, J lost 6 bases, and 10 bases stayed unmatched. The CDR3 is 17 residues long. DNA for the CDR3: TGTGCCAGCAGCTTAGGGGACAGGGGGGGTCCTTGGGCTGAAGCTTTCTTT. It encodes CASSLGDRGGPWAEAFF.

The rearrangement links TRBV4-1 to TRBJ1-5; D not resolved. The germline V and J ends were trimmed by 4 bases and 7 bases, with 11 bases remaining between them. Germline V gives CDR1 MGHRA, CDR2 YSYEKL. This CDR3 has 13 residues. Here the CDR3 DNA reads TGCGCCAGCAGCCCGACTGGGGTGCAGCCCCAGCATTTT. Its protein is CASSPTGVQPQHF.

The chain recombines TRBV6-5 with TRBJ1-1, with D possibly TRBD1 on 5 matching bases. Per germline, CDR1 MNHEY and CDR2 SVGAGI. The length of the CDR3 is 13 residues. The germline V and J ends were trimmed by 3 bases and 5 bases, with 10 bases remaining between them. The CDR3 is CASSYWGRTEAFF. CDR3 sequence (DNA): TGTGCCAGCAGTTATTGGGGGAGGACTGAAGCTTTCTTT.

V is TRBV27 and J is TRBJ2-1; a possible D gene is TRBD2 (6 bases). The V end lost 10 bases, the J end lost 7 bases, and 11 bases lay between the germline ends. CDR3 length: 11 amino acids. Germline-derived CDR1 and CDR2 are MNHEY and SMNVEV (reference sequence). CDR3 region: CATLRGNEQFF. As DNA, the CDR3 is TGTGCCACCCTTCGGGGGAATGAGCAGTTCTTC.

The chain combines TRBV28 with TRBJ1-3; no firm D call. This CDR3 comprises 12 residues. CDR1 is MDHEN and CDR2 is SYDVKM in the germline V gene. The CDR3 region has the DNA TGTGCGCTTGGGGAAACTGGAAACACCATATATTTT. The encoded protein is CALGETGNTIYF.

This chain joins TRBV7-3 and TRBJ2-1, with 7 bases matching TRBD2. The V gene end was trimmed by 5 bases and the J gene end by 5 bases; junction bases not matched to a gene: 9. Looked up from germline, CDR1 is SGHTA and CDR2 is FQGTGA. The CDR3 length is 15 residues. As DNA, the CDR3 is TGTGCCAGCAGCCCACGGGCGGGAGCCCACAATGAGCAGTTCTTC. Translation gives CASSPRAGAHNEQFF. Complete variable domain (other parts from reference TRBV7-3 and TRBJ2-1): GAGVSQTPSNKVTEKGKYVELRCDPISGHTALYWYRQSLGQGPEFLIYFQGTGAADDSGLPNDRFFAVRPEGSVSTLKIQRTERGDSAVYLCASSPRAGAHNEQFFGPGTRLTVL.

This chain links TRBV7-9 with TRBJ2-3; D possibly corresponds to TRBD1 (5 bases). V lost 4 bases and J lost 2, with 10 bases in between. The germline V gene encodes CDR1 SEHNR and CDR2 FQNEAQ (reference sequence). The CDR3 has 14 amino acids. The CDR3 protein is CASSSGIYTDTQYF. The CDR3 nucleotides are TGTGCCAGCAGCTCAGGGATCTACACAGATACGCAGTATTTT.

J is TRBJ2-7 and V is TRBV5-1, with TRBD2 matching 9 bases. The CDR3 is made up of 15 amino acids. Germline V lookup: CDR1 SGHRS, CDR2 YFSETQ. V dropped 2 bases and J dropped 2; count of bases not matched to a gene: 5. The CDR3 bases are TGCGCCAGCAGCTTACAAGCGGGAGGCCCCTACGAGCAGTACTTC. Translated: CASSLQAGGPYEQYF.

The chain uses TRBV28 and TRBJ2-5; 7 nucleotides line up with TRBD2. CDR3 length equals 18 residues. Germline lookup yields CDR1 MDHEN and CDR2 SYDVKM. The trim removed 5 bases at V and 1 base at J, leaving 16 bases unmatched. CDR3 protein: CASSPRLGGSGPQETQYF. The CDR3 DNA sequence: TGTGCCAGCAGTCCCAGGCTGGGCGGGAGCGGCCCCCAAGAGACCCAGTACTTC.

CDR3 protein: CASRQTGTYTDTQYF. The CDR3 coding sequence is TGTGCCAGCAGGCAAACCGGGACATACACAGATACGCAGTATTTT. The chain carries TRBV6-6 and TRBJ2-3; tentatively, D is TRBD1 (6 bases). Germline-derived CDR1 and CDR2 are MNHNY and SVGAGI (reference sequence). This CDR3 comprises 15 residues. Deletions cut 6 bases from V and 2 bases from J, with 15 bases between.

The CDR3: CASSVGTGAPSAEKLFF. The CDR3, as DNA: TGTGCCAGCAGCGTCGGGACAGGAGCACCCTCTGCGGAAAAACTGTTTTTT. The chain links TRBV9 to TRBJ1-4; 8 nucleotides line up with TRBD1. CDR1 is SGDLS, CDR2 YYNGEE, per germline. The trim removed 2 bases at V and 8 bases at J, leaving 14 bases unmatched. This CDR3 has 17 amino acids.